A single sample gave rise to the 17 T cell receptor beta chains below, sequenced in a study of metastatic and nonmetastatic thyroid tumors. MiXCR was used by TCRdb to re-call the PCR reads. Counted here are 30,000 to 40,000 clones, roughly 35% occurring once; the ten biggest clones make up approximately 22%. Thyroid surgery was performed in patients who had received no treatment beforehand. The specimen sequenced was tumor tissue. These receptors all come from a female donor with papillary thyroid cancer or a benign thyroid nodule (not recorded which). Some clones in this sample may be carry-over from other donors' samples.

The V call is TRBV6-5, the J call TRBJ1-1; 7 positions match TRBD1. Trimming removed 0 bases from V and 4 bases from J; junction bases left unmatched: 8. The CDR3 is made up of 16 amino acids. Germline-derived CDR1 and CDR2 are MNHEY and SVGAGI. This CDR3 is CASSYSGGGFSTEAFF. DNA of the CDR3: TGTGCCAGCAGTTACTCGGGAGGGGGCTTTAGCACTGAAGCTTTCTTT.

The rearrangement links TRBV28 to TRBJ2-7; D not certain. The V gene lost 4 bases and the J gene lost 2 bases, with 12 bases spanning the gap. CDR1 is MDHEN and CDR2 is SYDVKM in the germline V gene. This CDR3 has 14 amino acids. The CDR3 DNA is TGTGCCAGCAGTTCTACGACATTTACCTACGAGCAGTACTTC. The encoded protein is CASSSTTFTYEQYF.

This clone was seen only a few times. The chain links TRBV27 to TRBJ1-1, with 7 bases lining up with TRBD1. V was clipped by 5 bases and J by 3 bases; unmatched bases: 9. CDR1 and CDR2 from the germline V gene are MNHEY and SMNVEV (reference sequence). There are 15 residues in the CDR3. CDR3 protein: CASSARQGRDTEAFF. The CDR3 coding sequence is TGTGCCAGCAGTGCTCGACAGGGTCGGGACACTGAAGCTTTCTTT.

The chain couples TRBV20-1 to TRBJ2-1, with 14 bases that match TRBD2. V lost 6 bases to trimming and J lost 9 bases; unmatched junction nucleotides: 16. CDR3 length equals 17 residues. The germline gives CDR1 DFQATT, CDR2 SNEGSKA (reference sequence). The CDR3 here is CSALGTSGSRNNAEQFF. DNA of the CDR3: TGCAGTGCCCTAGGGACTAGCGGGAGCAGGAACAACGCTGAGCAGTTCTTC.

The chain employs TRBV29-1 and TRBJ2-1; D is possibly TRBD1 (5 bases). This CDR3 has 13 amino acids. Germline V lookup: CDR1 SQVTM, CDR2 ANQGSEA. Trimming removed 0 bases at V and 7 bases at J, with 10 bases between. CDR3 nucleotides: TGCAGCGTTGAAGATACGTCAGGGAATGAGCAGTTCTTC. This translates into CSVEDTSGNEQFF.

The chain couples TRBV30 to TRBJ1-2; D is unclear. The CDR3 covers 13 residues. The ends were cut back, 0 bases at V and 3 bases at J, with 8 bases in the middle. Germline V CDR1 and CDR2: GTSNPN, SVGIG (reference sequence). The CDR3 here is CAWSVGRDYGYTF. The DNA for the CDR3 is TGTGCCTGGAGTGTCGGGCGCGACTATGGCTACACCTTC.

The chain is built from TRBV9 and TRBJ2-2, with D possibly matching TRBD1 (5 bases). This CDR3 contains 14 residues. V was cut by 0 bases and J by 3 bases, with 6 bases left in between. CDR1 and CDR2 (germline): SGDLS, YYNGEE. As DNA, the CDR3 is TGTGCCAGCAGCGTAGAGGGGTACACCGGGGAGCTGTTTTTT. This gives the protein CASSVEGYTGELFF.

The genes are TRBV28 and TRBJ1-5; unclear D gene. V shed 2 bases and J shed 1 base, with 6 bases lying between them. The CDR3 length is 14 residues. The germline gives CDR1 MDHEN, CDR2 SYDVKM. CDR3 residues: CASSLKRSNQPQHF. The CDR3 region has the DNA TGTGCCAGCAGTTTAAAAAGGAGCAATCAGCCCCAGCATTTT.

This clone was counted only a few times. This chain uses TRBV24-1 with TRBJ2-7, with 12 bases identical to TRBD2. Germline CDR1 KGHDR, CDR2 SFDVKD. The CDR3 spans 15 residues. In DNA, the CDR3 is TGTGCTTGCCCAGAGCTAGCGGGAGGGCCCTACGAGCAGTACTTC. This translates into CACPELAGGPYEQYF.

The chain joins TRBV20-1 to TRBJ2-7, with D perhaps TRBD1 (6 bases). Trimming took off 6 bases at V and 2 bases at J, with 11 bases between the two ends. Germline CDR1 is DFQATT and CDR2 is SNEGSKA (reference sequence). This CDR3 spans 12 amino acids. CDR3 sequence reads: CSASRGTYEQYF. CDR3 sequence (DNA): TGCAGTGCCTCAAGGGGGACCTACGAGCAGTACTTC.

This clone has more than one count but fewer than ten. This chain joins TRBV28 and TRBJ2-7, with TRBD2 matching 9 bases. This CDR3 is 14 amino acids long. With V trimmed by 3 bases and J by 6 bases, 6 bases remained unmatched. Germline-derived CDR1 and CDR2 are MDHEN and SYDVKM. The CDR3 spells CASSFSGRGGEQYF. For the CDR3, the DNA is TGTGCCAGCAGTTTTAGCGGGAGAGGGGGCGAGCAGTACTTC.

This chain joins TRBV6-1 and TRBJ2-5, with D possibly being TRBD1 or TRBD2 (5 bases each). V dropped 3 bases and J dropped 1 base, with 12 bases sitting between them. The CDR3 consists of 15 residues. CDR1 MNHNS and CDR2 SASEGT come from the germline V gene. The CDR3: CASSDGWGIQETQYF. The CDR3 DNA is TGTGCCAGCAGTGATGGGTGGGGGATCCAAGAGACCCAGTACTTC.

V gene TRBV15 combines with J gene TRBJ1-1; 7 bases are shared with TRBD1. CDR3 length: 15 amino acids. Germline values: CDR1 LNHNV, CDR2 YYDKDF (reference sequence). V shed 5 bases, J shed 5 bases, and the junction held 11 bases outside the gene matches. CDR3 amino acids: CATSGWEGARTEAFF. DNA of the CDR3: TGTGCCACCAGCGGCTGGGAGGGGGCGAGGACTGAAGCTTTCTTT.

The CDR3 reads CASSFGAGRGINEQFF. Written as DNA, the CDR3 is TGCGCCAGCAGCTTCGGAGCGGGGCGGGGTATCAATGAGCAGTTCTTC. The rearrangement links TRBV5-1 to TRBJ2-1; 7 bases agree with TRBD2. The germline CDR1 and CDR2 sequences are SGHRS and YFSETQ. With 2 bases clipped from V and 6 bases from J, the junction kept 11 bases outside the gene matches. The CDR3 is 16 residues long. The full variable domain, completed using reference TRBV5-1 and TRBJ2-1, is KAGVTQTPRYLIKTRGQQVTLSCSPISGHRSVSWYQQTPGQGLQFLFEYFSETQRNKGNFPGRFSGRQFSNSRSEMNVSTLELGDSALYLCASSFGAGRGINEQFFGPGTRLTVL.

The chain couples TRBV7-9 to TRBJ2-5; 7 bases agree with TRBD1. Unmatched junction bases numbered 8, after V lost 3 bases and J lost 1 base. Germline V CDR1 and CDR2: SEHNR, FQNEAQ (reference sequence). This CDR3 region has 16 residues. The CDR3 protein is CASSFPTGRGQETQYF. The CDR3 DNA sequence: TGTGCCAGCAGCTTCCCGACAGGGAGAGGCCAAGAGACCCAGTACTTC.

This sequence joins TRBV2 and TRBJ2-3; TRBD2 matches at 12 bases. J gave up 6 bases and V 2 bases, and 6 bases lay outside the gene matches. This CDR3 has 16 residues. Germline lookup yields CDR1 SNHLY and CDR2 FYNNEI. CDR3 sequence reads: CASSERTSGTRDTQYF. The CDR3 DNA reads as TGTGCCAGCAGTGAAAGGACTAGCGGGACGAGGGATACGCAGTATTTT.

This clone was counted a single time. The chain couples TRBV30 to TRBJ1-1; weak D call: TRBD1 (6 bases). Between the trimmed V and J ends, which lost 0 bases and 0 bases, there was a span of 14 bases. The V gene's germline CDR1 is GTSNPN and CDR2 SVGIG (reference sequence). The CDR3 totals 16 residues. CDR3 protein: CAWSVWGRGLNTEAFF. The CDR3 DNA reads TGTGCCTGGAGTGTATGGGGGCGGGGGTTGAACACTGAAGCTTTCTTT. The full variable domain, with the rest looked up from reference TRBV30 and TRBJ1-1, is SQTIHQWPATLVQPVGSPLSLECTVEGTSNPNLYWYRQAAGRGLQLLFYSVGIGQISSEVPQNLSASRPQDRQFILSSKKLLLSDSGFYLCAWSVWGRGLNTEAFFGQGTRLTVV.